This record looks at one TCR beta chain sequence and its context. Its target is not known. This sample was included in a study of cytomegalovirus exposure and HLA in healthy donors. Whole-study findings and limits: Reported results showed that the classifier diagnosed cytomegalovirus status with high specificity and sensitivity. There were 160 or so TCR beta chains listed as cytomegalovirus-associated. According to a subsequent analysis, TCR clusters from the first cohort were inclined to appear together in the roughly 120 validation repertoires.

TCRdb's copy holds only in-frame clones and misses some; the assay was immunoSEQ multiplex PCR. The sample records fewer than 400,000 clones, approximately 91% being singletons. Per germline, CDR1 LGHNA and CDR2 YSLEER. With 1 base removed from V and 4 bases from J, the gap between germline ends came to 8 bases. This CDR3 has 15 residues. The donors were members of the validation cohort, which comprised 120 subjects and was separate from the first cohort of 666 subjects. Sequencing was done on a sample of PBMCs. The chain uses TRBV4-3 and TRBJ1-6; D is unresolved. The source is a man younger than 45 in good health and CMV-seronegative. The CDR3 reads CASSQGPVYNSPLHF. The DNA of the CDR3 is TGCGCCAGCAGCCAAGGTCCGGTGTATAATTCACCCCTCCACTTT.